The 20 T cell receptor beta chains in this list originate from one sample, sequenced in a study of cytomegalovirus exposure and HLA in healthy donors. It was with 60 Vbeta and 13 Jbeta primers that the PCR ran. Sequenced by immunoSEQ multiplex PCR; TCRdb stores in-frame clones only, minus some. Of about 210,000 clones listed, around 82% are singletons. Source material: PBMCs. All receptors derive from a woman in her 30s in good health and CMV-seropositive.

This clone was recorded only once. The J gene is TRBJ1-3, the V gene TRBV6-5; D gene ambiguous. The CDR3 has 16 residues. Germline V gives CDR1 MNHEY, CDR2 SVGAGI. V dropped 0 bases and J dropped 2 bases, with 11 bases sitting between them. As DNA, the CDR3 is TGTGCCAGCAGTTACTCCCTGAGGGTCCCTGGAAACACCATATATTTT. Translated: CASSYSLRVPGNTIYF.

V gene TRBV2 combines with J gene TRBJ1-1; D might be TRBD1 (6 bases). This CDR3 is 13 amino acids long. V was clipped by 4 bases and J by 6 bases, with 12 bases between them. CDR1 is SNHLY and CDR2 is FYNNEI in the germline V gene. The CDR3 protein is CASSVGGRAEAFF. The CDR3 nucleotides read TGTGCCAGCAGTGTGGGGGGGCGTGCTGAAGCTTTCTTT.

This clone appeared a few times. The gene calls are TRBV9 and TRBJ2-1, with 10 bases matching TRBD1. V dropped 0 bases and J dropped 9; count of bases not matched to a gene: 15. The CDR3 covers 18 residues. In germline, CDR1 is SGDLS, CDR2 YYNGEE. The CDR3 sequence: CASSVGPAGGQGFGEQFF. The CDR3 DNA follows: TGTGCCAGCAGCGTAGGCCCAGCTGGGGGACAGGGGTTTGGTGAGCAGTTCTTC.

The V gene is TRBV4-1, the J gene TRBJ1-5; the D gene is possibly TRBD1 (6 bases). Trimming cost V 0 bases and J 3 bases, with 9 bases left between them. Germline CDR1 reads MGHRA; CDR2 reads YSYEKL. CDR3 length equals 15 residues. CDR3 sequence: CASSQEYRVNQPQHF. The CDR3 nucleotides read TGCGCCAGCAGCCAAGAATACAGGGTCAATCAGCCCCAGCATTTT.

The V and J genes are TRBV6-1 and TRBJ1-1, with TRBD1 identical over 7 bases. V lost 5 bases, J lost 3 bases, and 3 bases stayed unmatched. The CDR3 has 13 residues. Germline values: CDR1 MNHNS, CDR2 SASEGT. The CDR3: CASSIQGHTEAFF. In nucleotides, the CDR3 is TGTGCCAGCAGTATACAGGGGCACACTGAAGCTTTCTTT.

The V call is TRBV2, the J call TRBJ2-1; TRBD1 matches 10 bases. The CDR3 consists of 15 residues. Germline trimming cut 6 bases from V and 4 bases from J; bases unmatched to any gene: 6. Germline V gene lookup returns CDR1 SNHLY and CDR2 FYNNEI. CDR3 amino acids: CASSPGTGAYNEQFF. CDR3 DNA: TGTGCCAGCAGCCCCGGGACAGGGGCTTACAATGAGCAGTTCTTC.

To note about this clone: This sample includes further DNA sequences coding for the same CDR3. V gene TRBV10-3 combines with J gene TRBJ1-1; tentatively, D is TRBD1 (5 bases). The CDR3 has 14 residues. Germline V gene lookup returns CDR1 ENHRY and CDR2 SYGVKD. V dropped 4 bases and J dropped 3 bases, with 12 bases sitting between them. Here the CDR3 reads CAISVGGFDTEAFF. The CDR3 DNA is TGTGCCATCAGTGTGGGGGGTTTTGACACTGAAGCTTTCTTT.

This sequence joins TRBV6-1 and TRBJ2-5, with 7 bases matching TRBD1. Germline V gene lookup returns CDR1 MNHNS and CDR2 SASEGT. The CDR3 has 16 residues. V shed 4 bases, J shed 4 bases, and the junction held 12 bases outside the gene matches. The CDR3 sequence is CASSVWGLDRVETQYF. The DNA for the CDR3 is TGTGCCAGCAGTGTTTGGGGGCTTGACAGGGTAGAGACCCAGTACTTC.

This clone was observed a handful of times. V is TRBV28 and J is TRBJ2-5; TRBD1 agrees at 10 bases. The length of the CDR3 is 14 residues. J gave up 2 bases and V 5 bases, and 2 bases lay outside the gene matches. Germline V gene data show CDR1 as MDHEN and CDR2 as SYDVKM. Here the CDR3 reads CASSRQGAQETQYF. The CDR3 DNA sequence: TGTGCCAGCAGTCGACAGGGGGCTCAAGAGACCCAGTACTTC.

This clone appeared a few times. A read error may produce the germline difference seen at one junction end. The chain employs TRBV6-5 and TRBJ2-4; D ambiguous. Germline V gene lookup returns CDR1 MNHEY and CDR2 SVGAGI. The CDR3 loop spans 8 amino acids. The CDR3 nucleotides are TGTGCCAGCAGTTATTGGCACTTC. Its protein is CASSYWHF.

The chain couples TRBV19 to TRBJ1-5; D gene ambiguous. V was trimmed by 4 bases and J by 0 bases, leaving 7 bases between them. The CDR3 is 14 residues long. Germline lookup yields CDR1 LNHDA and CDR2 SQIVND (reference sequence). This CDR3 is CASSRQYSNQPQHF. CDR3 coding DNA: TGTGCCAGTAGTAGGCAGTATAGCAATCAGCCCCAGCATTTT.

Worth noting for this clone: The junction shows a germline mismatch at one end, possibly a read error. The chain is built from TRBV18 and TRBJ2-5, with a possible D match to TRBD2 (5 bases). The CDR3 spans 12 residues. Germline V gene data show CDR1 as KGHSH and CDR2 as LQKENI. CDR3: CASSRGQEAQYF. In DNA, the CDR3 is TGTGCCAGCTCACGCGGGCAAGAGGCCCAGTACTTC. The full variable domain, its missing parts supplied by reference TRBV18 and TRBJ2-5, is NAGVMQNPRHLVRRRGQEARLRCSPMKGHSHVYWYRQLPEEGLKFMVYLQKENIIDESGMPKERFSAEFPKEGPSILRIQQVVRGDSAAYFCASSRGQEAQYFGPGTRLLVL.

The gene calls are TRBV5-1 and TRBJ1-2, with D unresolved. The germline gives CDR1 SGHRS, CDR2 YFSETQ. The CDR3 extends over 13 amino acids. The germline V and J ends were trimmed by 5 bases and 2 bases, with 10 bases remaining between them. CDR3 nucleotides: TGCGCCAGCAGTCGGTCGGTAAACTATGGCTACACCTTC. Translated: CASSRSVNYGYTF.

This clone has a handful of counts. The chain links TRBV27 to TRBJ1-1; 8 bases match TRBD1. CDR1 MNHEY and CDR2 SMNVEV come from the germline V gene (reference sequence). This CDR3 is built from 13 residues. V dropped 6 bases and J dropped 4; count of bases not matched to a gene: 4. CDR3 nucleotide sequence: TGTGCCAGCAGGCCAACAGGGGGCACTGAAGCTTTCTTT. Translated: CASRPTGGTEAFF.

The chain has TRBV5-6 and TRBJ2-7; 9 bases match TRBD1. The CDR3 covers 17 residues. Per the germline V gene, CDR1 is SGHDT and CDR2 is YYEEEE. Germline trimming cut 4 bases from V and 0 bases from J; bases unmatched to any gene: 11. CDR3 nucleotides: TGTGCCAGCAGCATCAACTCAGGACAGGGGTTCTCCTACGAGCAGTACTTC. It is translated as CASSINSGQGFSYEQYF.

This chain joins TRBV4-1 and TRBJ2-7; 11 bases map to TRBD2. V dropped 4 bases and J dropped 4; count of bases not matched to a gene: 9. The CDR3 consists of 16 residues. Germline V gives CDR1 MGHRA, CDR2 YSYEKL. The CDR3 nucleotides read TGCGCCAGCAGCCGAGCCCCTAGCGGGAGGAGGTACGAGCAGTACTTC. It is translated as CASSRAPSGRRYEQYF.

V and J are TRBV11-3 and TRBJ2-2, with TRBD2 matching 7 bases. The CDR3 runs to 17 residues. V shed 0 bases, J shed 6 bases, and the junction held 10 bases outside the gene matches. Looked up from germline, CDR1 is SGHNT and CDR2 is YENEEA. CDR3 coding DNA: TGTGCCAGCAGCTTAGAGGGCGGGAGATCGAAGGCCGGGGAGCTGTTTTTT. Encoded protein: CASSLEGGRSKAGELFF.

The chain joins TRBV11-3 to TRBJ2-4; a weak D match, TRBD2 (6 bases). This CDR3 spans 13 amino acids. Trimming shortened V by 1 base and J by 5 bases, and 6 bases separated the two germline ends. Germline V gene lookup returns CDR1 SGHNT and CDR2 YENEEA. The CDR3 is CASSLGLENIQYF. DNA for the CDR3: TGTGCCAGCAGCTTAGGACTAGAAAACATTCAGTACTTC.

There are a few counts of this clone. This sequence joins TRBV6-1 and TRBJ1-6; the D is unclear. V dropped 5 bases and J dropped 10 bases, with 18 bases sitting between them. Per the germline V gene, CDR1 is MNHNS and CDR2 is SASEGT. The CDR3 is 15 residues long. The CDR3 DNA reads TGTGCCAGCAGTACCAAGACGGGTGAAGAGTCACCCCTCCACTTT. This encodes CASSTKTGEESPLHF.

About this clone itself: One junction end disagrees with the germline gene, perhaps due to a read error. The V gene is TRBV29-1, the J gene TRBJ2-5, with a possible D match to TRBD2 (5 bases). The CDR3 totals 12 residues. Germline CDR1 and CDR2: SQVTM and ANQGSEA. CDR3 amino acids: CSDQRGSEIQYF. CDR3 in DNA: TGCAGCGATCAACGGGGTAGTGAGATCCAGTACTTC.